Reported below is one TCR beta chain. What it recognizes is unknown. The entry originates in a study of OX40 agonist ivuxolimab in advanced cancers. Study-wide context: One patient with hepatocellular carcinoma and two with cutaneous melanoma, three in all, had partial responses. General study findings and limits: The specificity for antigen of the expanded peripheral T cells was not determined. CD4+ and CD8+ T cells in blood underwent clonal expansion by week 6 at 0.1 to 3.0 mg/kg.

Between the trimmed V and J ends, which lost 1 base and 3 bases, there was a span of 10 bases. The germline V gene has CDR1 SGHTA and CDR2 FQGNSA. This CDR3 spans 15 amino acids. The assay was immunoSEQ multiplex PCR, and TCRdb's table has in-frame clones only and misses some. The data show approximately 90,000 clones, about 88% seen once. The sample consisted of CD4+ or CD8+ T cells sorted from blood, taken in a trial of the OX40 agonist ivuxolimab. This receptor was taken from an adult with an advanced solid tumor such as melanoma, head and neck, liver or kidney cancer. The genes are TRBV7-2 and TRBJ1-5; D might be TRBD1 (5 bases). DNA of the CDR3: TGTGCCAGCAGCTTAGATGGACACCTCAATCAGCCCCAGCATTTT. It codes for CASSLDGHLNQPQHF. The full variable domain, in which reference TRBV7-2 and TRBJ1-5 provide the parts outside the CDR3, is GAGVSQSPSNKVTEKGKDVELRCDPISGHTALYWYRQSLGQGLEFLIYFQGNSAPDKSGLPSDRFSAERTGGSVSTLTIQRTQQEDSAVYLCASSLDGHLNQPQHFGDGTRLSIL.